The 24 T cell receptor beta chains below were found in one sample sequenced in a study of shared clonotypes between healthy human individuals. Measured with immunoSEQ multiplex PCR; TCRdb has only the in-frame clones, and not every one. The sample records about half a million clones, about 84% being singletons. Sequencing was performed on PBMCs. The source is a middle-aged woman in good health. Some clones in this sample may be carry-over from other donors' samples.

For this clone: A single base separates this from a much larger clone, so it may be a read error. This chain links TRBV5-5 with TRBJ1-5; TRBD1 aligns across 7 bases. Germline CDR1 is SGHKS and CDR2 is YYEKEE (reference sequence). This CDR3 is built from 15 residues. V shed 0 bases, J shed 6 bases, and the junction held 6 bases outside the gene matches. The CDR3 nucleotides are TGTGCCAGCAGCTTGGAGGGGGCGCGGGGTCAGCCCCAGCATTTT. Its protein is CASSLEGARGQPQHF.

The CDR3 DNA sequence: TGCGCCAGCAGTGACCAGTTGTACAATGAGCAGTTCTTC. Translation gives CASSDQLYNEQFF. J is TRBJ2-1 and V is TRBV10-2; no clear D. V was pared by 3 bases and J by 4 bases, with 7 bases between. This CDR3 spans 13 amino acids. In germline, CDR1 is WSHSY, CDR2 SAAADI.

V gene TRBV30 combines with J gene TRBJ1-4, with 7 bases fitting TRBD1. Germline V gene lookup returns CDR1 GTSNPN and CDR2 SVGIG (reference sequence). The V segment lost 2 bases and the J segment 7 bases; nucleotides outside the gene matches: 1. The CDR3 consists of 12 residues. The CDR3 DNA follows: TGTGCCTGGAGTCAGGGGGGTGAAAAACTGTTTTTT. This codes for CAWSQGGEKLFF. The full variable domain, with the rest looked up from reference TRBV30 and TRBJ1-4, is SQTIHQWPATLVQPVGSPLSLECTVEGTSNPNLYWYRQAAGRGLQLLFYSVGIGQISSEVPQNLSASRPQDRQFILSSKKLLLSDSGFYLCAWSQGGEKLFFGSGTQLSVL.

Only a few counts were recorded for this clone. The chain has TRBV15 and TRBJ2-7; 7 positions agree with TRBD1. Trimming took 4 bases from V and 6 from J; bases not matched to a gene: 6. The germline V gene encodes CDR1 LNHNV and CDR2 YYDKDF (reference sequence). The CDR3 is made up of 13 amino acids. The CDR3 DNA sequence: TGTGCCACCAGCAACGAGGGGGCCGCCGAGCAGTACTTC. This sequence encodes CATSNEGAAEQYF.

V is TRBV2 and J is TRBJ1-2, with 10 nucleotides matching TRBD1. V gave up 4 bases and J gave up 2 bases; unmatched junction bases: 4. The germline V gene has CDR1 SNHLY and CDR2 FYNNEI. CDR3 length: 15 residues. The CDR3 nucleotides are TGTGCCAGCAGTGGGTTGGGACAGGGGAACTATGGCTACACCTTC. Its protein is CASSGLGQGNYGYTF.

The V and J genes are TRBV5-1 and TRBJ2-5, with D perhaps TRBD2 (6 bases). Deletions cut 4 bases from V and 1 base from J, with 8 bases between. The length of the CDR3 is 13 residues. The germline gives CDR1 SGHRS, CDR2 YFSETQ. The CDR3 DNA follows: TGCGCCAGCAGCCGGGACTCCCAAGAGACCCAGTACTTC. Protein product: CASSRDSQETQYF.

Many counts were recorded for this clone. The chain links TRBV29-1 to TRBJ2-4, with D maybe TRBD2 (6 bases). Trimming pared 0 bases from V and 8 bases from J, leaving 11 bases between. CDR1 is SQVTM, CDR2 ANQGSEA, per germline. The CDR3 spans 13 residues. The DNA for the CDR3 is TGCAGCGTTGAAGAAAGCGGGCAAGACATTCAGTACTTC. Translated, it gives CSVEESGQDIQYF.

The chain uses TRBV19 and TRBJ1-1; D not certain. The germline V and J ends were trimmed by 5 bases and 3 bases, with 16 bases remaining between them. The germline V gene encodes CDR1 LNHDA and CDR2 SQIVND (reference sequence). The CDR3 is 15 residues long. The CDR3 here is CASSPPRRRDTEAFF. The CDR3 nucleotides read TGTGCCAGTAGTCCCCCCCGTCGGAGGGACACTGAAGCTTTCTTT.

Of note for this clone: This CDR3 is also generated by other DNA sequences in the sample. J is TRBJ2-1 and V is TRBV7-3; 8 positions agree with TRBD2. The CDR3 has 14 residues. Trimming cost V 4 bases and J 3 bases; bases outside gene matches: 2. Germline values: CDR1 SGHTA, CDR2 FQGTGA. The CDR3 loop reads CASSSSGSYNEQFF. The CDR3 DNA reads as TGTGCCAGCAGCTCGAGCGGGAGCTACAATGAGCAGTTCTTC.

The sample holds many counts of this clone. The CDR3 spells CASRPGQGTHEQFF. In nucleotides, the CDR3 is TGTGCCAGCCGACCGGGACAGGGGACCCATGAGCAGTTCTTC. V usage is TRBV14 and J usage is TRBJ2-1, with 10 nucleotides matching TRBD1. The trim removed 8 bases at V and 8 bases at J, leaving 9 bases unmatched. The CDR3 has 14 amino acids. The germline gives CDR1 SGHDN, CDR2 FVKESK. Together with reference TRBV14 and TRBJ2-1, the CDR3 gives the full variable domain: EAGVTQFPSHSVIEKGQTVTLRCDPISGHDNLYWYRRVMGKEIKFLLHFVKESKQDESGMPNNRFLAERTGGTYSTLKVQPAELEDSGVYFCASRPGQGTHEQFFGPGTRLTVL.

The J gene is TRBJ2-1, the V gene TRBV5-1; 16 bases are shared with TRBD2. V trimming: 0 bases; J trimming: 3 bases; junction bases outside the gene matches: 12. This CDR3 is built from 21 residues. Germline V gene sequence: CDR1 SGHRS, CDR2 YFSETQ. Written as DNA, the CDR3 is TGCGCCAGCAGCTTGGCCTTGGGGACTAGCGGGAGGGCAATTTTCTACAATGAGCAGTTCTTC. Protein sequence: CASSLALGTSGRAIFYNEQFF.

The chain combines TRBV28 with TRBJ2-4, with 10 bases matching TRBD2. CDR3 size: 17 residues. The germline gives CDR1 MDHEN, CDR2 SYDVKM. The trim removed 7 bases at V and 7 bases at J, leaving 16 bases unmatched. The CDR3 region is CASNLGRPGSGRNIQYF. CDR3 coding DNA: TGTGCCAGCAACCTTGGCCGGCCGGGTAGCGGGAGGAACATTCAGTACTTC. The full variable domain, with the rest looked up from reference TRBV28 and TRBJ2-4, is DVKVTQSSRYLVKRTGEKVFLECVQDMDHENMFWYRQDPGLGLRLIYFSYDVKMKEKGDIPEGYSVSREKKERFSLILESASTNQTSMYLCASNLGRPGSGRNIQYFGAGTRLSVL.

This clone was counted only a few times. This chain uses TRBV6-6 with TRBJ2-2; D is uncertain. The CDR3 contains 15 residues. Germline V gene data show CDR1 as MNHNY and CDR2 as SVGAGI (reference sequence). Trimming pared 5 bases from V and 3 bases from J, leaving 13 bases between. CDR3 coding DNA: TGTGCCAGCAGTGTGACCAGCCCGGACACCGGGGAGCTGTTTTTT. Amino acid sequence: CASSVTSPDTGELFF.

Comment on this clone: A far larger clone differs by one base, so this is likely a read error. The chain is built from TRBV7-8 and TRBJ2-7; 7 bases match TRBD2. V lost 5 bases and J lost 0; bases outside the gene matches: 1. Germline CDR1 SGHVS, CDR2 FQNEAQ. This CDR3 is 13 amino acids long. The CDR3 DNA reads TGTGCCAGCAGCCGCGGGAGCTCCTACGAGCAGTACTTC. Translating gives CASSRGSSYEQYF.

The chain carries TRBV29-1 and TRBJ2-7; 11 nucleotides agree with TRBD1. Unmatched junction bases numbered 6, after V lost 6 bases and J lost 5 bases. The germline gives CDR1 SQVTM, CDR2 ANQGSEA. This CDR3 spans 13 amino acids. The CDR3 DNA reads as TGCAGCGTCCCCGGGACAGGGGGGAACGAGCAGTACTTC. The encoded protein is CSVPGTGGNEQYF.

The genes are TRBV5-4 and TRBJ2-6; 9 bases map to TRBD1. There are 16 residues in the CDR3. V was clipped by 4 bases and J by 4 bases; unmatched bases: 6. The germline gives CDR1 SGHNT, CDR2 YYREEE (reference sequence). CDR3 protein: CASSTQGAQGANVLTF. The CDR3 nucleotides read TGTGCCAGCAGCACACAGGGGGCGCAAGGGGCCAACGTCCTGACTTTC.

This chain uses TRBV6-1 with TRBJ2-5; D may correspond to TRBD1 or TRBD2 (5 bases each). CDR3 length: 14 residues. V shed 2 bases and J shed 2 bases, with 9 bases lying between them. Germline V lookup: CDR1 MNHNS, CDR2 SASEGT. The CDR3 nucleotides read TGTGCCAGCAGTGAATTGGGGGTTCAAGAGACCCAGTACTTC. Translated, it gives CASSELGVQETQYF.

V gene TRBV7-2 combines with J gene TRBJ2-3, with 10 bases that match TRBD2. Germline loops: CDR1 SGHTA, CDR2 FQGNSA. V lost 4 bases and J lost 7; bases outside the gene matches: 8. The CDR3 is 15 amino acids. In DNA form, the CDR3 reads TGTGCCAGCAGCTCGCAACTAGCGGGGCCCAATACGCAGTATTTT. It yields the protein CASSSQLAGPNTQYF. The whole variable domain, filled in from reference TRBV7-2 and TRBJ2-3, reads GAGVSQSPSNKVTEKGKDVELRCDPISGHTALYWYRQSLGQGLEFLIYFQGNSAPDKSGLPSDRFSAERTGGSVSTLTIQRTQQEDSAVYLCASSSQLAGPNTQYFGPGTRLTVL.

This chain joins TRBV30 and TRBJ2-2; D perhaps matches TRBD2 (5 bases). CDR1 and CDR2 from the germline V gene are GTSNPN and SVGIG (reference sequence). V lost 3 bases, J lost 6 bases, and 14 bases lay in between. CDR3 length: 14 amino acids. CDR3 sequence: CAWSGKRESGELFF. The DNA of the CDR3 is TGTGCCTGGAGCGGGAAAAGGGAGTCCGGGGAGCTGTTTTTT.

This chain uses TRBV4-1 with TRBJ2-7; 10 positions agree with TRBD2. This CDR3 has 16 residues. The V segment lost 1 base and the J segment 7 bases; nucleotides outside the gene matches: 10. The germline V gene encodes CDR1 MGHRA and CDR2 YSYEKL. This CDR3 reads CASSQGRASGSREQYF. CDR3 bases: TGCGCCAGCAGCCAAGGCCGGGCTAGCGGGAGTCGTGAGCAGTACTTC.

The chain is built from TRBV10-3 and TRBJ2-7; no firm D call. This CDR3 is 13 amino acids long. Germline values: CDR1 ENHRY, CDR2 SYGVKD. With 1 base removed from V and 2 bases from J, the gap between germline ends came to 6 bases. The CDR3: CAISEYGTYEQYF. DNA for the CDR3: TGTGCCATCAGTGAGTACGGAACCTACGAGCAGTACTTC.

Remarks on this clone: A far larger clone is one nucleotide away, so this likely arose from a read error. V is TRBV5-8 and J is TRBJ1-5; D ambiguous. CDR3 length: 13 residues. Trimming cost V 7 bases and J 4 bases, with 12 bases left between them. The germline gives CDR1 SGHTS, CDR2 YDEGEE. DNA for the CDR3: TGTGCCAGCGGTCAGCCAAGAAATCAGCCCCAGCATTTT. It specifies CASGQPRNQPQHF.

This chain uses TRBV11-2 with TRBJ2-1; 11 bases align to TRBD2. Germline V gives CDR1 SGHAT, CDR2 FQNNGV. The J segment lost 7 bases and the V segment lost 1 base, leaving 6 bases of the junction unmatched. The CDR3 extends over 16 amino acids. The CDR3 loop reads CASSLGLLAGENEQFF. The CDR3, as DNA: TGTGCCAGCAGCTTAGGTCTACTAGCGGGAGAGAATGAGCAGTTCTTC.

V and J are TRBV20-1 and TRBJ1-2; D gene uncertain. V was pared by 4 bases and J by 4 bases, with 7 bases between. CDR1 and CDR2 from the germline V gene are DFQATT and SNEGSKA (reference sequence). This CDR3 spans 11 amino acids. The CDR3 DNA reads TGCAGTGCTATAATAAGCTATGGCTACACCTTC. Encoded protein: CSAIISYGYTF.